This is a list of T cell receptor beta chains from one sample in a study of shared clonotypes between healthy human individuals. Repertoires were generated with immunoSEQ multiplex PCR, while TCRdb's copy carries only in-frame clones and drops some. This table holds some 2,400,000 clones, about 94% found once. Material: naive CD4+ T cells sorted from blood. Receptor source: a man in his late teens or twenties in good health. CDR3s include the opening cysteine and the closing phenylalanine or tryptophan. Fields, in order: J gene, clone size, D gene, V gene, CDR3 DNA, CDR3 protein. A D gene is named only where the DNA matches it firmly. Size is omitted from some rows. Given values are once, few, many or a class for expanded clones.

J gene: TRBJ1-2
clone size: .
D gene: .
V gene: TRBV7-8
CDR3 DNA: TGTGCCAGTACCCCCATGGGAGACATTAACTATGGCTACACCTTC
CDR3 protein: CASTPMGDINYGYTF

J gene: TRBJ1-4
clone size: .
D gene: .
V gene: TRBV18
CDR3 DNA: TGTGCCAGCTCAGTCGGGGAGGCTAATGAAAAACTGTTTTTT
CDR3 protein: CASSVGEANEKLFF

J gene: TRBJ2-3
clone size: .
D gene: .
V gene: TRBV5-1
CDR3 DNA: TGCGCCAGCAGCTACCAGGGCGGGACAGATACGCAGTATTTT
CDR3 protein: CASSYQGGTDTQYF

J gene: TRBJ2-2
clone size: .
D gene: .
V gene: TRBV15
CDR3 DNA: TGTGCCACCAGCGATGGGGGTTACGCGAACACCGGGGAGCTGTTTTTT
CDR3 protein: CATSDGGYANTGELFF

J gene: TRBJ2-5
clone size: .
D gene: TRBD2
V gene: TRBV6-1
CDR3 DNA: TGTGCCAGCAGTGGAGCCCCAGGCCGACAGCGGGGAGAGACCCAGTACTTC
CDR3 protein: CASSGAPGRQRGETQYF

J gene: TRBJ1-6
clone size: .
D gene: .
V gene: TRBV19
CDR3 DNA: TGTGCCAGTAGAGGTCCTGTCGGGATTAGCTCGAATTCACCCCTCCACTTT
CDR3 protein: CASRGPVGISSNSPLHF

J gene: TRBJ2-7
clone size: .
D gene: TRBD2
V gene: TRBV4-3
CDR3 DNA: TGCGCCAGCAGCCTACTCGGGGAGGGCTCCTACGAGCAGTACTTC
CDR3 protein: CASSLLGEGSYEQYF

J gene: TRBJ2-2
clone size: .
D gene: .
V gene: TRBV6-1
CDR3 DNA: TGTGCCAGCAGTGATATCACCGGGGAGCTGTTTTTT
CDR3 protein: CASSDITGELFF

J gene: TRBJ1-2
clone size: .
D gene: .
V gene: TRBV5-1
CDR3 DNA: TGCGCCAGCAGCTTAGGGGGGGATACCTATGGCTACACCTTC
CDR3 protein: CASSLGGDTYGYTF

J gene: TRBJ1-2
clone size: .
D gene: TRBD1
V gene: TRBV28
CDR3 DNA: TGTGCCAGCAGTTCGGGACAGGGAAGGGCTAACTATGGCTACACCTTC
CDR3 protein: CASSSGQGRANYGYTF

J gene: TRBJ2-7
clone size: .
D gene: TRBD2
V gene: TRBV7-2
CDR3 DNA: TGTGCCAGCAGCCGGACTAGCCACGAGCAGTACTTC
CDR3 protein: CASSRTSHEQYF

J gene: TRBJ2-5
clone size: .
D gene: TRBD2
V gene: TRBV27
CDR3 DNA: TGTGCCAGCAGTCTGGGGACTAGCGGGATTGAGACCCAGTACTTC
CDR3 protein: CASSLGTSGIETQYF

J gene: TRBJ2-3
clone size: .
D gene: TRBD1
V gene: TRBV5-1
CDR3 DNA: TGCGCCAGCCCCGGGACAGGGTGGTATTTT
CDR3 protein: CASPGTGWYF

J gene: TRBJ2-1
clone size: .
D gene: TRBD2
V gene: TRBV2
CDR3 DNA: TGTGCCAGCAGTCCCCGGGCACTAGCGGGGGGATACAATGAGCAGTTCTTC
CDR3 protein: CASSPRALAGGYNEQFF

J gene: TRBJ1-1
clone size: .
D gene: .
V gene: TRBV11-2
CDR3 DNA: TGTGCCAGCAGCTTCACCACACCGATGAACACTGAAGCTTTCTTT
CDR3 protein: CASSFTTPMNTEAFF

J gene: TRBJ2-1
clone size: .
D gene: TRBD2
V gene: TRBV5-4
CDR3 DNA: TGTGCCAGCACCCGGACTAGCGGGAACAAAAATAGGGGGAATGAGCAGTTCTTC
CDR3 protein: CASTRTSGNKNRGNEQFF

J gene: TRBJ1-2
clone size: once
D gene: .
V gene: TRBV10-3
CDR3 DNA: TGTGCCATCAGTGAGTCAGGCTATGGCTACACCTTC
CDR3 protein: CAISESGYGYTF

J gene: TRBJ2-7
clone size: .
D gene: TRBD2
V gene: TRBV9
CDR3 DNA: TGTGCCAGCAGCGTAGGGACACTCCTAGCGGGGGCGGAGGAGCAGTACTTC
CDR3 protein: CASSVGTLLAGAEEQYF

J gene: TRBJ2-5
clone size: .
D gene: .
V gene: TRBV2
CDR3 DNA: TGTGCCAGCAGCCCCTTGCAGACCCAGTACTTC
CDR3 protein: CASSPLQTQYF

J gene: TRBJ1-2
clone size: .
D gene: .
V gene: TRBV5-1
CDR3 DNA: TGCGCCAGCAGCTTGGTAACGAACGCTGGCTACACCTTC
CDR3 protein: CASSLVTNAGYTF

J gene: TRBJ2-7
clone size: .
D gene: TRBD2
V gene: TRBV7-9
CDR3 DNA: TGTGCCAGCAGCTTATCATGGGACTACTACTCCTACGAGCAGTACTTC
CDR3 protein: CASSLSWDYYSYEQYF

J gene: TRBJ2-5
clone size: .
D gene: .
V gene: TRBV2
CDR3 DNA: TGTGCCAGCAGTGCCACGAGACTTCAAGAGACCCAGTACTTC
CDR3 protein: CASSATRLQETQYF

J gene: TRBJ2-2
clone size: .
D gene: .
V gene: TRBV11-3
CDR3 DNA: TGTGCCAGCAGCCCGTTTGGTGGTCTGAACACCGGGGAGCTGTTTTTT
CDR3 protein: CASSPFGGLNTGELFF

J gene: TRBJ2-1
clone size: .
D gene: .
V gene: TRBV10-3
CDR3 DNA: TGTGCCATCAGTATTGGGGATAATGAGCAGTTCTTC
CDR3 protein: CAISIGDNEQFF

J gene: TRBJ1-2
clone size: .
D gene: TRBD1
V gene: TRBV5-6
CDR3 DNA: TGTGCCAGCAGCTTGCCCGGCATGACAGGGGGCAGCGGTGGCTACACCTTC
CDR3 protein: CASSLPGMTGGSGGYTF

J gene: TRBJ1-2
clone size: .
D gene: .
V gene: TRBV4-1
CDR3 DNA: TGCGCCAGCAGCCAAGACCCCCCCTTCGGGGGCTACACCTTC
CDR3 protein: CASSQDPPFGGYTF

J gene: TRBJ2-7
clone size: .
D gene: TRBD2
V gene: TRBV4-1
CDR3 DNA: TGCGCCAGCAGCCACGGACTAGCGAGCTACGAGCAGTACTTC
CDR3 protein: CASSHGLASYEQYF

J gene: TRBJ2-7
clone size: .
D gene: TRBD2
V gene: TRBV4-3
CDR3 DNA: TGCGCCAGCAGCCAAGATACTGGACTAGCGAACTCCTACGAGCAGTACTTC
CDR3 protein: CASSQDTGLANSYEQYF

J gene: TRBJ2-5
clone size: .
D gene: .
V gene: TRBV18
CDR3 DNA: TGTGCCAGCTCGCCAACAGCGACGGGGACCCAGTACTTC
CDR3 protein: CASSPTATGTQYF

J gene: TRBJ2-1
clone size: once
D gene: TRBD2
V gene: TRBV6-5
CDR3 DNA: TGTGCCAGCACCTCGGGGGGAGCGGGAGAATATGAGCAGTTCTTC
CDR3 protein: CASTSGGAGEYEQFF

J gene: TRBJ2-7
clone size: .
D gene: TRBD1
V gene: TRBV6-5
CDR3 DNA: TGTGCCAGCAGAGGACAGGGGGCGGGCGAGCAGTACTTC
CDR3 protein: CASRGQGAGEQYF

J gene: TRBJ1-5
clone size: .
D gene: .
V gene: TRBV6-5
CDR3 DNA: TGTGCCAGCAGTTACGGTGGTAGCACGCCCCAGCATTTT
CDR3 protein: CASSYGGSTPQHF

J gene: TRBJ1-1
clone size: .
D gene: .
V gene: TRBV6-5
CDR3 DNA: TGTGCCAGCAGTTACTCTAGCCAGGGTGGGTCGGCTGAAGCTTTCTTT
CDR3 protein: CASSYSSQGGSAEAFF

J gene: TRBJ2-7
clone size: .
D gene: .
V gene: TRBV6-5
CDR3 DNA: TGTGCCAGCGGGGTGGGGGGCGGCTACGAGCAGTACTTC
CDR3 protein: CASGVGGGYEQYF

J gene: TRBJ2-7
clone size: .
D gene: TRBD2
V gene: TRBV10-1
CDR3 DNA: TGCGCCAGCAGTGATGGGCGGGAGCAGCCGCTCGAGCAGTACTTC
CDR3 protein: CASSDGREQPLEQYF